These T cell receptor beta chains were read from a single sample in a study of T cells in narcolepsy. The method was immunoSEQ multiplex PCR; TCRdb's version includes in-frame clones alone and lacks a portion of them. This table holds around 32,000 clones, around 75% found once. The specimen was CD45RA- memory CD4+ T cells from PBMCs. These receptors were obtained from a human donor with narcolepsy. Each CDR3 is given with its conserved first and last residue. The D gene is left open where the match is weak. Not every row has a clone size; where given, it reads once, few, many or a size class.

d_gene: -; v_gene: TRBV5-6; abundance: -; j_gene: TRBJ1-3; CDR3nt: TGTGCCAGCAGCTCCGGCTCTGGAAACACCATATATTTT; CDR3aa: CASSSGSGNTIYF
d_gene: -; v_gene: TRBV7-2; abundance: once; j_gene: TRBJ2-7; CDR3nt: TGTGCCAGCCGGGGCGCGGTTCACTACGAGCAGTACTTC; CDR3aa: CASRGAVHYEQYF
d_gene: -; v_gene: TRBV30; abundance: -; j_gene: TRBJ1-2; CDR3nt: TGTGCCTGGAGCCAGGGACACCCTATCTATGGCTACACCTTC; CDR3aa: CAWSQGHPIYGYTF
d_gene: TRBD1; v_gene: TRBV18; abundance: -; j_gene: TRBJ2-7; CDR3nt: TGTGCCAGCTCACCGGGACAGGGTGGCGAGCAGTACTTC; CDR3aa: CASSPGQGGEQYF
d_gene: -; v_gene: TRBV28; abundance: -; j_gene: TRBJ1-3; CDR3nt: TGTGCCAGCAGCCTAGCGGGGGGCTCTGGAAACACCATATATTTT; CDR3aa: CASSLAGGSGNTIYF
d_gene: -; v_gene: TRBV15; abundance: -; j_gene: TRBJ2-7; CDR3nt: TGTGCCACCAGCCCTGGGGGTTCTCCTCTTCAGTACTTC; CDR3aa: CATSPGGSPLQYF
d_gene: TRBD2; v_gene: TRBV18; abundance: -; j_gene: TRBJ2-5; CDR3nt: TGTGCCAGCTCAAAGGACAGCGGGAGGGCCCAGTACTTC; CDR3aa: CASSKDSGRAQYF
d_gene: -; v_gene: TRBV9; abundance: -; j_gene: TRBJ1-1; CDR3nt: TGTGCCAGCAGCCACGGGACCCTGGGGAACACTGAAGCTTTCTTT; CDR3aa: CASSHGTLGNTEAFF
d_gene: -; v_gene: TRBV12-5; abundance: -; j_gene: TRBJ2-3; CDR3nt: TGTGCTAGTGGACTCGACCTCACAGATACGCAGTATTTT; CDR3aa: CASGLDLTDTQYF
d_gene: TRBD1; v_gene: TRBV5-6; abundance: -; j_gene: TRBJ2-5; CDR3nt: TGTGCCAGCAGCTCGCCCGGGACAGACAAGATGACCCAGTACTTC; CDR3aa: CASSSPGTDKMTQYF
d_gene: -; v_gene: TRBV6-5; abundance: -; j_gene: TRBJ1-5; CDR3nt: TGTGCCAGCAACTCAAGGGGGCAGCCCCAGCATTTT; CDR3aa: CASNSRGQPQHF
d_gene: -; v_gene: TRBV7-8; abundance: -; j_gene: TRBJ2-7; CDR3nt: TGTGCCAGCAGAACTACAGGGTGGCGAAAAAACGAGCAGTACTTC; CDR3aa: CASRTTGWRKNEQYF
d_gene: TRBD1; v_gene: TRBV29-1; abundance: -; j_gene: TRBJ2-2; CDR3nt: TGCAGCGTTCGGTCCACGGGACAGTCAAACACCGGGGAGCTGTTTTTT; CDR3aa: CSVRSTGQSNTGELFF
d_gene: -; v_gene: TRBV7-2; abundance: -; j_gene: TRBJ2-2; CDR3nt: TGTGCCAGCAGCGTACGACTGACCGGGGAGCTGTTTTTT; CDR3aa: CASSVRLTGELFF
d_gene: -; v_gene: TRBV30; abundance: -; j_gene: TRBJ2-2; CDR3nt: TGTGCCGGCCGGGACACCCCCAGCGGGGAGCTGTTTTTT; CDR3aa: CAGRDTPSGELFF
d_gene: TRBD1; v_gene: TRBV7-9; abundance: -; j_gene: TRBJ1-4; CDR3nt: TGTGCCAGCAGCTTGGGATCAGGGGGCTTCGAAAAACTGTTTTTT; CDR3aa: CASSLGSGGFEKLFF
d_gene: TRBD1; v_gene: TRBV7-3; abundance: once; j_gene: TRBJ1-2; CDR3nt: TGTGCCAGCAGCTCTGGGACAGAGAACTATGGCTACACCTTC; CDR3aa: CASSSGTENYGYTF
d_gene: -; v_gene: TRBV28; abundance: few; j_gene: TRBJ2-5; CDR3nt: TGTGCCAGCAGTTTCCCGGGTAACCAAGAGACCCAGTACTTC; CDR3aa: CASSFPGNQETQYF
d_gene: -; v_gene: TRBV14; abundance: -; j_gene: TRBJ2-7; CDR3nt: TGTGCCAGCAGCCAAAACCTTCCCTACGAGCAGTACTTC; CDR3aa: CASSQNLPYEQYF
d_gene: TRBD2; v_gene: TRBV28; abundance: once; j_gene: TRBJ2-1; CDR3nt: TGTGCCAGCAGGGACCCCGTAGCTAGCGGGATCTACAATGAGCAGTTCTTC; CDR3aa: CASRDPVASGIYNEQFF
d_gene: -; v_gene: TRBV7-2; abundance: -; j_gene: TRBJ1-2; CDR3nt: TGTGCCAGCAGCTTAAAAGGAGTTCGAGACAAGGATGGCTACACCTTC; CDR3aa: CASSLKGVRDKDGYTF
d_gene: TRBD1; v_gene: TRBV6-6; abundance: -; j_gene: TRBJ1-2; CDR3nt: TGTGCCAGCAGTTACGGGGACAGGACAACCTATGGCTACACCTTC; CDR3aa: CASSYGDRTTYGYTF
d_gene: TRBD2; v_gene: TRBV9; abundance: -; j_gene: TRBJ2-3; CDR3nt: TGTGCCAGCAGCGTAAGTACTAGCGGTATCACAGATACGCAGTATTTT; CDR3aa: CASSVSTSGITDTQYF
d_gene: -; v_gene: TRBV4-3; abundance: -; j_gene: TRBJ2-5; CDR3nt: TGCGCCAGCAGCCAAGAGGGCTATGGGAGGCCCCAGTACTTC; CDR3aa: CASSQEGYGRPQYF
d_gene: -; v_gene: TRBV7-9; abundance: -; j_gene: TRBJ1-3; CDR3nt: TGTGCCAGCAGGGGTGTCCGCTCTGGAAACACCATATATTTT; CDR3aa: CASRGVRSGNTIYF
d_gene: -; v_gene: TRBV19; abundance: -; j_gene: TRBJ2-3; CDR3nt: TGTGCCAGTAGTACCCGAGATCAGATAACGCAGTATTTT; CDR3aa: CASSTRDQITQYF
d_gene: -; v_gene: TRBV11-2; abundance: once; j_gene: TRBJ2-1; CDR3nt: TGTGCCAGCAGCCAGCCGGGGCGGGCCATCGGCAATGAGCAGTTCTTC; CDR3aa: CASSQPGRAIGNEQFF
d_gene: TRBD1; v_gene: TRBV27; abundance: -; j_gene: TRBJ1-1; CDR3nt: TGTGCCAGCAGTCCTGGACAGGGGGCGACTGAAGCTTTCTTT; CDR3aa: CASSPGQGATEAFF
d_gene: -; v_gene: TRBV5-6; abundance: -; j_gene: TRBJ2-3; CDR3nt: TGTGCCAGCAGCTTGGGATCGGGAACTAGCACAGATACGCAGTATTTT; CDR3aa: CASSLGSGTSTDTQYF
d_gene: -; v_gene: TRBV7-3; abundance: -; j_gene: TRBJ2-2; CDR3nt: TGTGCCAGCAGCCTCGACTTGAACACCGGGGAGCTGTTTTTT; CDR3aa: CASSLDLNTGELFF
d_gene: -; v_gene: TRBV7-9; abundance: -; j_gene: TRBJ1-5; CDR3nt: TGTGCCAGCAGCGCCGGCGGGGGGAAGACAGGAAATAGCAATCAGCCCCAGCATTTT; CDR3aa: CASSAGGGKTGNSNQPQHF
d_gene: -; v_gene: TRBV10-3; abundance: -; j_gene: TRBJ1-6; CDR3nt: TGTGCCATCAGTGAAGCAGAGTCACCCCTCCACTTT; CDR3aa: CAISEAESPLHF
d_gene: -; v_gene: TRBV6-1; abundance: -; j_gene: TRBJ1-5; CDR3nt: TGTGCCAGCAGTGAAGAGTTTACAGTTAGCAATCAGCCCCAGCATTTT; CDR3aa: CASSEEFTVSNQPQHF
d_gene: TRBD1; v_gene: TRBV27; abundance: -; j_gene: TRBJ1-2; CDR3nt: TGTGCCAGCAGTCCGATGACAGGGGTCTATGGCTACACCTTC; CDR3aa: CASSPMTGVYGYTF
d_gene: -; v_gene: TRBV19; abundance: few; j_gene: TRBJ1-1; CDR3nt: TGTGCCAGTAGTATAGGGGGAGACACTGAAGCTTTCTTT; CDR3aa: CASSIGGDTEAFF
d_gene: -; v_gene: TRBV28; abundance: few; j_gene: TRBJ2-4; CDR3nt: TGTGCCAGCAGTTTAGGAGGAAACATTCAGTACTTC; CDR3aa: CASSLGGNIQYF
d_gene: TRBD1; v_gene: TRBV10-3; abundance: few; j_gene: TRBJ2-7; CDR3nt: TGTGCCATCAGTCCACAGGGGGGCTACGAGCAGTACTTC; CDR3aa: CAISPQGGYEQYF
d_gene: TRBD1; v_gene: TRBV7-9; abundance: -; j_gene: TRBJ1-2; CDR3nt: TGTGCCAGCAGCCTCAGGACAGGGGGGGACTATGGCTACACCTTC; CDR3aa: CASSLRTGGDYGYTF
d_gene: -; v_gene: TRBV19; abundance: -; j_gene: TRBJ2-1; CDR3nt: TGTGCCAGTAGTAGAGCGGCCCGGAGCTCCTACAATGAGCAGTTCTTC; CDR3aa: CASSRAARSSYNEQFF
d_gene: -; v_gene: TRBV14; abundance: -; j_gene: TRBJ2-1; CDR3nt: TGTGCCAGCAGCCAAGTCGGCGGGTCTACCTACAATGAGCAGTTCTTC; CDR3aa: CASSQVGGSTYNEQFF
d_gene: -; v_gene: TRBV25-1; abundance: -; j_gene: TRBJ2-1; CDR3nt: TGTGCCAGCAGTGAAGGTGGGATGCGCAATGAGCAGTTCTTC; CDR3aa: CASSEGGMRNEQFF
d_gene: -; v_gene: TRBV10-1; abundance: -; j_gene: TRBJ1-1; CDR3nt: TGCGCCAGCAGTCCATCTTGGGGCCTTCGTAGCACTGAAGCTTTCTTT; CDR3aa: CASSPSWGLRSTEAFF
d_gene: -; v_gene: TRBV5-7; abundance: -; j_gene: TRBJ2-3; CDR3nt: TGTGCCAGCAGCTTGGGTTCCACAGATACGCAGTATTTT; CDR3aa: CASSLGSTDTQYF
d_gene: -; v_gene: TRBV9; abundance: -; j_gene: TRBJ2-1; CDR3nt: TGTGCCAGCAGCGCCCTCAGCTCCTACAATGAGCAGTTCTTC; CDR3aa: CASSALSSYNEQFF
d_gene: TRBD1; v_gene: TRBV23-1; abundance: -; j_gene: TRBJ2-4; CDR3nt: TGCGCCAGCAGTCAGGCCGGGACAGATAAAAACATTCAGTACTTC; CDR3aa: CASSQAGTDKNIQYF
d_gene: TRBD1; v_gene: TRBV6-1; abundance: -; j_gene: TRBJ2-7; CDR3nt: TGTGCCAGCAATAGGGGGCTCTACGAGCAGTACTTC; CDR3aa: CASNRGLYEQYF
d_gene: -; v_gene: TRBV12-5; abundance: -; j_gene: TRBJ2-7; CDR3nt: TGTGCTAGTGGACTAGGCCAGAAGGGGGATCTCATTGGCTTC; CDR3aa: CASGLGQKGDLIGF
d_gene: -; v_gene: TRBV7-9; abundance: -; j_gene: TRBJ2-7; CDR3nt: TGTGCCAGCGCCCAACCCATTGGCGGGATGGCCTACGAGCAGTACTTC; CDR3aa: CASAQPIGGMAYEQYF